Below are 14 T cell receptor beta chains sequenced from a single sample in a study of CD8 T cells in ankylosing spondylitis. MiXCR was run by TCRdb on the 5' RACE reads, yielding one entry per CDR3 protein. The sample carries roughly 250,000 distinct CDR3 sequences, 8.6% recorded once. The specimen was blood, either unsorted or a sorted T cell fraction (not recorded which). Receptors originate from a male donor with ankylosing spondylitis or in good health (not recorded which).

The chain combines TRBV12-3 or TRBV12-4 with TRBJ2-1, with D maybe TRBD1 (6 bases). CDR3 length: 17 amino acids. V lost 5 bases to trimming and J lost 0 bases, with 17 bases between them. The CDR3: CASSKEDSVSSYNEQFF. The CDR3 DNA sequence: TGTGCCAGCAGTAAGGAGGACAGTGTTAGCTCCTACAATGAGCAGTTCTTC.

In this sample, this clonotype turned up many times. The V call is TRBV10-3, the J call TRBJ1-1, with D unresolved. The V gene lost 0 bases and the J gene lost 11 bases, with 10 bases spanning the gap. The germline V gene encodes CDR1 ENHRY and CDR2 SYGVKD. CDR3 length: 12 residues. CDR3 region: CAISESGRGAFF. The CDR3 DNA reads TGTGCCATCAGTGAGTCCGGGCGAGGGGCTTTCTTT.

CDR3 nucleotide sequence: TGTGCCATCAGTGAGAACCAGAGGGACACCGGGGAGCTGTTTTTT. Amino acids: CAISENQRDTGELFF. This chain uses TRBV10-3 with TRBJ2-2; possibly TRBD2 for D (5 bases). The germline gives CDR1 ENHRY, CDR2 SYGVKD. The V end was cut by 2 bases, the J end by 3 bases, with 10 bases between. The CDR3 is made up of 15 amino acids.

The chain employs TRBV18 and TRBJ1-1; D is unresolved. Per the germline V gene, CDR1 is KGHSH and CDR2 is LQKENI. V dropped 2 bases and J dropped 2 bases, with 15 bases sitting between them. The CDR3 totals 16 residues. CDR3 DNA sequence: TGTGCCAGCTCACCAAGGTGGACGGGAATTAACACTGAAGCTTTCTTT. This encodes CASSPRWTGINTEAFF.

This clonotype was recorded at least ten times. The V and J genes are TRBV3-1 and TRBJ1-1; D gene ambiguous. The germline gives CDR1 LGHDT, CDR2 YNNKEL (reference sequence). Trimming took 4 bases from V and 4 from J, leaving 7 bases between them. The CDR3 length is 12 residues. Here the CDR3 reads CASSRLGTEAFF. In nucleotides, the CDR3 is TGTGCCAGCAGCCGGTTGGGCACTGAAGCTTTCTTT.

Only a few counts were recorded for this clonotype. The rearrangement uses TRBV5-3 and TRBJ2-7; TRBD2 matches 10 bases. TRBV5-3 is reported as an ORF; its role is uncertain. This CDR3 comprises 15 residues. The ends lost 8 bases at V and 0 bases at J; junction bases unmatched: 8. This CDR3 reads CARGPGLAASYEQYF. In nucleotides, the CDR3 is TGTGCCAGGGGCCCCGGACTAGCGGCCTCCTACGAGCAGTACTTC.

The rearrangement uses TRBV18 and TRBJ1-4, with TRBD1 matching 7 bases. CDR1 KGHSH and CDR2 LQKENI come from the germline V gene. The V gene end was trimmed by 4 bases and the J gene end by 8 bases; junction bases not matched to a gene: 7. This CDR3 spans 14 amino acids. CDR3 sequence: CASSRDSRGEKLFF. The CDR3 DNA is TGTGCCAGCTCACGGGACAGCCGGGGGGAAAAACTGTTTTTT. The variable domain in full, completed from reference TRBV18 and TRBJ1-4, reads NAGVMQNPRHLVRRRGQEARLRCSPMKGHSHVYWYRQLPEEGLKFMVYLQKENIIDESGMPKERFSAEFPKEGPSILRIQQVVRGDSAAYFCASSRDSRGEKLFFGSGTQLSVL.

This chain uses TRBV4-3 with TRBJ2-4; D not certain. With 4 bases removed from V and 0 bases from J, the gap between germline ends came to 10 bases. Looked up from germline, CDR1 is LGHNA and CDR2 is YSLEER. The CDR3 runs 15 residues. The CDR3 coding sequence is TGCGCCAGCAGCCCTGGGCCCGCAGCCAAAAACATTCAGTACTTC. This translates into CASSPGPAAKNIQYF.

In this sample, this clonotype turned up many times. The chain recombines TRBV28 with TRBJ2-2; weak D call: TRBD2 (6 bases). Germline V lookup: CDR1 MDHEN, CDR2 SYDVKM. CDR3 length equals 16 residues. V was clipped by 7 bases and J by 0 bases, with 15 bases between them. CDR3 residues: CASIGRTSTNTGELFF. The CDR3 DNA reads as TGTGCCAGCATAGGGAGGACCTCGACGAACACCGGGGAGCTGTTTTTT.

This clonotype was detected ten times or more. V usage is TRBV5-5 and J usage is TRBJ2-1; TRBD2 aligns across 7 bases. After removal of 2 bases from V and 3 bases from J, the junction contained 2 bases not matched to a gene. The CDR3 extends over 14 amino acids. From germline, CDR1 is SGHKS and CDR2 YYEKEE (reference sequence). The CDR3: CASSFRDYYNEQFF. CDR3 sequence (DNA): TGTGCCAGCAGCTTCCGGGACTACTACAATGAGCAGTTCTTC.

This clonotype came up many times. The CDR3 nucleotides are TGCGCCAGCAGCACCGGACAGGACGCCTACAATGAGCAGTTCTTC. Translated, it gives CASSTGQDAYNEQFF. The J gene is TRBJ2-1, the V gene TRBV5-1; 7 bases line up with TRBD1. Germline V gives CDR1 SGHRS, CDR2 YFSETQ. The junction had 6 bases not matched to a gene; V was cut back by 4 bases and J by 2 bases. The CDR3 sequence is 15 residues long.

This clonotype showed up many times. The V call is TRBV20-1, the J call TRBJ2-1, with a weak D call TRBD2 (5 bases). Trimming took off 3 bases at V and 6 bases at J, with 18 bases between the two ends. The germline V gene encodes CDR1 DFQATT and CDR2 SNEGSKA (reference sequence). The CDR3 length is 15 residues. The CDR3 reads CSASRSARGSNEQFF. The DNA of the CDR3 is TGCAGTGCTAGTAGGTCAGCCCGAGGGAGCAATGAGCAGTTCTTC.

This clonotype was seen many times. This rearrangement joins TRBV9 to TRBJ2-5, with D uncertain. Trimming pared 4 bases from V and 4 bases from J, leaving 14 bases between. The CDR3 has 14 residues. Germline V gives CDR1 SGDLS, CDR2 YYNGEE. CDR3 nucleotides: TGTGCCAGCAGCTTACTCCCGGGTCCAGAGACCCAGTACTTC. Amino acid sequence: CASSLLPGPETQYF.

Ten or more counts support this clonotype. The V gene is TRBV20-1, the J gene TRBJ1-5; the match to TRBD1 covers 9 bases. The CDR3 contains 16 residues. Unmatched junction bases numbered 6, after V lost 3 bases and J lost 0 bases. The germline V gene encodes CDR1 DFQATT and CDR2 SNEGSKA (reference sequence). The CDR3 region has the DNA TGCAGTGCTAGGAATGGGACAGGGTATAGCAATCAGCCCCAGCATTTT. This translates into CSARNGTGYSNQPQHF.